The subject of this entry is one TCR beta chain. Profiling of TCR beta VDJ combinations and CDR3 sequences used genomic DNA as template. TCRdb re-derived calls from the reads in MiXCR, one entry per CDR3 protein. The sample yields tens of thousands of distinct CDR3 sequences, over 35% seen once. The data stem from a study of CD8+CD57+ T cells in acquired aplastic anemia. The CDR3 is made up of 15 amino acids. V was shortened by 8 bases and J by 0 bases, with 14 bases between the two germline ends. The sequenced material came from sorted CD4+, CD8+, or CD8+CD57+ T cells (not recorded which) from PBMCs. This sequence was found in a human donor in good health, serving as a control. The chain carries TRBV5-3 and TRBJ2-2; D not certain. TRBV5-3 is labeled an ORF, and its function is uncertain. This CDR3 is CASIRTATNTGELFF. CDR3 DNA: TGTGCCAGCATCCGGACGGCTACGAACACCGGGGAGCTGTTTTTT.